This TCR beta chain was sequenced in a study of a mutant IDH1 vaccine in newly diagnosed glioma. Across the whole study: Scheduled for weeks 1, 3, 5, 7, 11, 15, 19 and 23, eight vaccinations were given to patients.

Profiled with immunoSEQ multiplex PCR; TCRdb holds only in-frame clones, not every one. The sample records 35,000 to 55,000 clones, about 88% being singletons. After removal of 4 bases from V and 8 bases from J, the junction contained 6 bases not matched to a gene. Germline CDR1 reads LGHNA; CDR2 reads YSLEER. The CDR3 runs 14 residues. Note on this clone: Its antigen is not known.

Time point: week 23, last vaccination. The investigators gave 300 ug of mutant IDH1 20-mer peptide in each vaccine dose, together with topical imiquimod. The chain is built from TRBV4-3 and TRBJ2-1; 9 positions agree with TRBD1. The receptor was isolated from a woman in her late teens or twenties with glioma. Some clones in this sample may be carry-over from other donors' samples. Sequencing was performed on PBMCs, taken from a glioma patient whose treatment included an IDH1 peptide vaccine. The CDR3 here is CASSPGTGWHEQFF. CDR3 coding DNA: TGCGCCAGCAGCCCCGGGACAGGGTGGCATGAGCAGTTCTTC.